A single sample gave rise to the 14 T cell receptor beta chains below, sequenced in a study of CD8 T cells in Susac syndrome. Random hexamers served to reverse transcribe about 0.45 to 1 ug RNA. TCRdb independently ran MiXCR on the immunoSEQ multiplex PCR reads; one entry per CDR3 protein. The profile shows roughly 160,000 distinct CDR3 sequences, more than 95% of them singletons. The source material was CD4+ T cells from PBMCs. Receptor source: a human donor with Susac syndrome.

This clonotype was detected only a few times. V and J are TRBV5-6 and TRBJ2-4; D remains unclear. The ends were cut back, 3 bases at V and 3 bases at J, with 4 bases in the middle. Per the germline V gene, CDR1 is SGHDT and CDR2 is YYEEEE. The CDR3 has 12 residues. The CDR3 coding sequence is TGTGCCAGCAGCTGGGACAAAAACATTCAGTACTTC. Amino acid sequence: CASSWDKNIQYF.

The chain couples TRBV30 to TRBJ2-2; TRBD1 is a possible D gene (6 bases). V was clipped by 4 bases and J by 7 bases, with 13 bases between them. The CDR3 runs 13 residues. Germline-derived CDR1 and CDR2 are GTSNPN and SVGIG (reference sequence). The CDR3 nucleotides are TGTGCCTGGACCGGAACAGGGAACGGGGAGCTGTTTTTT. Protein product: CAWTGTGNGELFF. The full variable domain, its missing parts supplied by reference TRBV30 and TRBJ2-2, is SQTIHQWPATLVQPVGSPLSLECTVEGTSNPNLYWYRQAAGRGLQLLFYSVGIGQISSEVPQNLSASRPQDRQFILSSKKLLLSDSGFYLCAWTGTGNGELFFGEGSRLTVL.

J is TRBJ2-7 and V is TRBV5-1, with TRBD1 matching over 9 bases. Trimming cost V 6 bases and J 3 bases; bases outside gene matches: 4. This CDR3 contains 13 residues. CDR1 is SGHRS and CDR2 is YFSETQ in the germline V gene. CDR3 residues: CASTLGQGYEQYF. The CDR3 DNA sequence: TGCGCCAGCACCCTGGGACAGGGCTACGAGCAGTACTTC.

The V gene is TRBV9, the J gene TRBJ2-5, with D unresolved. The CDR3 loop spans 14 amino acids. CDR1 is SGDLS, CDR2 YYNGEE, per germline. The V end lost 1 base, the J end lost 4 bases, and 11 bases lay between the germline ends. The chain's CDR3 is CASSVSVFSETQYF. In DNA form, the CDR3 reads TGTGCCAGCAGCGTATCTGTGTTTTCAGAGACCCAGTACTTC.

The chain links TRBV30 to TRBJ1-5; TRBD1 is a possible D gene (5 bases). This CDR3 is built from 13 residues. Germline CDR1 GTSNPN, CDR2 SVGIG (reference sequence). V dropped 4 bases and J dropped 7 bases, with 14 bases sitting between them. The CDR3 is CAWTRGVGQPQHF. DNA of the CDR3: TGTGCCTGGACACGGGGGGTTGGACAGCCCCAGCATTTT. The full variable domain, in which reference TRBV30 and TRBJ1-5 provide the parts outside the CDR3, is SQTIHQWPATLVQPVGSPLSLECTVEGTSNPNLYWYRQAAGRGLQLLFYSVGIGQISSEVPQNLSASRPQDRQFILSSKKLLLSDSGFYLCAWTRGVGQPQHFGDGTRLSIL.

This clonotype was seen just once. The V gene is TRBV12-3 or TRBV12-4, the J gene TRBJ2-1; D is perhaps TRBD2 (5 bases). The V end was cut by 5 bases, the J end by 0 bases, with 14 bases between. The CDR3 contains 16 residues. CDR3 bases: TGTGCCAGCAGTCCCGAGGGAGTAAGCTCCTACAATGAGCAGTTCTTC. Residues: CASSPEGVSSYNEQFF.

The chain couples TRBV7-9 to TRBJ1-5; no definite D call. Trimming stripped 2 bases from V and 4 bases from J, with 6 bases between. The CDR3 totals 13 residues. CDR1 is SEHNR and CDR2 is FQNEAQ in the germline V gene (reference sequence). The CDR3 reads CASSLRVNQPQHF. The CDR3 DNA reads TGTGCCAGCAGCTTACGAGTTAATCAGCCCCAGCATTTT.

V is TRBV18 and J is TRBJ2-1, with D possibly matching TRBD1 (8 bases). This CDR3 spans 16 amino acids. Per the germline V gene, CDR1 is KGHSH and CDR2 is LQKENI. Deletions cut 0 bases from V and 5 bases from J, with 14 bases between. The CDR3 DNA reads as TGTGCCAGCTCACCACCGGTACAGGGGGGGCACAATGAGCAGTTCTTC. It specifies CASSPPVQGGHNEQFF. Complete variable domain (other parts from reference TRBV18 and TRBJ2-1): NAGVMQNPRHLVRRRGQEARLRCSPMKGHSHVYWYRQLPEEGLKFMVYLQKENIIDESGMPKERFSAEFPKEGPSILRIQQVVRGDSAAYFCASSPPVQGGHNEQFFGPGTRLTVL.

The V gene is TRBV12-3 or TRBV12-4, the J gene TRBJ2-1, with 10 nucleotides matching TRBD2. The V gene end was trimmed by 10 bases and the J gene end by 9 bases; junction bases not matched to a gene: 12. CDR3 length equals 14 residues. The CDR3 loop reads CATSRQAGGVEQFF. The CDR3 DNA sequence: TGTGCCACCAGCCGGCAAGCGGGAGGGGTTGAGCAGTTCTTC.

The V and J genes are TRBV30 and TRBJ1-1; the D gene is possibly TRBD1 (5 bases). V lost 3 bases to trimming and J lost 3 bases, with 11 bases between them. Per the germline V gene, CDR1 is GTSNPN and CDR2 is SVGIG (reference sequence). The CDR3 runs 13 residues. The CDR3 is CAWSVRRDTEAFF. The CDR3 nucleotides are TGTGCCTGGAGCGTACGCAGGGACACTGAAGCTTTCTTT. The whole variable domain, filled in from reference TRBV30 and TRBJ1-1, reads SQTIHQWPATLVQPVGSPLSLECTVEGTSNPNLYWYRQAAGRGLQLLFYSVGIGQISSEVPQNLSASRPQDRQFILSSKKLLLSDSGFYLCAWSVRRDTEAFFGQGTRLTVV.

CDR3: CASSHGGSARDEQFF. The CDR3 coding sequence is TGTGCCAGTTCCCACGGCGGGTCCGCGAGGGATGAGCAGTTCTTC. The chain has TRBV12-3 or TRBV12-4 and TRBJ2-1; D is perhaps TRBD2 (5 bases). CDR3 size: 15 residues. V lost 9 bases and J lost 8, with 23 bases in between.

V usage is TRBV29-1 and J usage is TRBJ2-1; TRBD2 matches at 15 bases. There are 15 residues in the CDR3. Germline values: CDR1 SQVTM, CDR2 ANQGSEA. Losses at the gene ends were 6 bases for V and 9 bases for J; bases not matched to a gene: 9. The CDR3 bases are TGCAGCGTGAAGGGACTAGCGGGAGGAGGAAGTGAGCAGTTCTTC. Protein product: CSVKGLAGGGSEQFF.

The rearrangement joins TRBV11-2 to TRBJ1-3; no firm D call. V lost 8 bases and J lost 3, with 20 bases in between. This CDR3 has 16 residues. Germline CDR1 and CDR2: SGHAT and FQNNGV. The CDR3 sequence: CASAVGRSFFGNTIYF. CDR3 sequence (DNA): TGTGCCAGCGCTGTTGGACGTTCATTCTTTGGAAACACCATATATTTT.

This chain uses TRBV6-5 with TRBJ1-5; possibly TRBD1 for D (5 bases). The germline V and J ends were trimmed by 6 bases and 3 bases, with 9 bases remaining between them. Germline V lookup: CDR1 MNHEY, CDR2 SVGAGI. The CDR3 covers 13 residues. CDR3 region: CASRGRDNQPQHF. Written as DNA, the CDR3 is TGTGCCAGCAGGGGCAGGGACAATCAGCCCCAGCATTTT.